This passage covers 3 T cell receptor beta chains from one sample sequenced in a study of cytomegalovirus exposure and HLA in healthy donors. 60 Vbeta and 13 Jbeta primers were used in PCR. The assay was immunoSEQ multiplex PCR, and TCRdb's table has in-frame clones only and misses some. The sample consists of over 130,000 clones, 55% to 75% of them appearing once. The sequenced material came from PBMCs. These receptors all stem from a woman in her sixties in good health and CMV-seropositive.

The chain couples TRBV5-1 to TRBJ2-7, with 9 positions matching TRBD2. Germline-derived CDR1 and CDR2 are SGHRS and YFSETQ. The CDR3 is 13 residues long. Germline trimming cut 5 bases from V and 6 bases from J; bases unmatched to any gene: 6. CDR3 sequence: CASRFSGRGEQYF. For the CDR3, the DNA is TGCGCCAGCAGGTTTAGCGGGAGAGGCGAGCAGTACTTC.

This chain joins TRBV7-3 and TRBJ2-1, with 15 bases that match TRBD2. Per the germline V gene, CDR1 is SGHTA and CDR2 is FQGTGA. Trimming removed 4 bases from V and 10 bases from J; junction bases left unmatched: 11. The CDR3 is made up of 17 amino acids. The CDR3 DNA follows: TGTGCCAGCAGCTCAGGACTAGCGGGAGGGAAAATCTGGGAGCAGTTCTTC. As protein: CASSSGLAGGKIWEQFF.

The V call is TRBV5-6, the J call TRBJ2-7, with 8 bases lining up with TRBD2. The CDR3 loop spans 15 amino acids. Looked up from germline, CDR1 is SGHDT and CDR2 is YYEEEE. Trimming cost V 0 bases and J 0 bases; bases outside gene matches: 2. The CDR3 reads CASSLVGTSSYEQYF. In DNA, the CDR3 is TGTGCCAGCAGCTTGGTTGGGACTAGCTCCTACGAGCAGTACTTC.